This is a list of T cell receptor beta chains from one sample in a study of blood T cell repertoires in COVID-19. Clones were read by immunoSEQ multiplex PCR, and TCRdb kept only the in-frame ones, dropping some. The sample includes 55,000 to 70,000 clones, about 91% of them seen just once. Sequences were obtained from peripheral blood. The receptors were gathered from a man in his sixties with acute or convalescent COVID-19. The CDR3 runs from the conserved cysteine through the conserved F or W. The D gene is left open where the match is weak. Only part of the rows carry a size: once, few, many, or a class if the clone is expanded.

d_gene	v_gene	abundance	j_gene	CDR3nt	CDR3aa
-	TRBV11-3	-	TRBJ2-1	TGTGCCAGCAGACACGGGCGGGCTCCATACAATGAGCAGTTCTTC	CASRHGRAPYNEQFF
TRBD2	TRBV28	-	TRBJ2-1	TGTGCCAGCAGTTTTCTGTCGGGAGGGGGAGATAATGAGCAGTTCTTC	CASSFLSGGGDNEQFF
TRBD2	TRBV5-4	-	TRBJ2-1	TGTGCCAGCAGCCGTTTAAGCGGGAGCTCCTACAATGAGCAGTTCTTC	CASSRLSGSSYNEQFF
-	TRBV24-1	few	TRBJ1-3	TGTGCCACCAGTGCGGGCAGGGCCTCTGGAAACACCATATATTTT	CATSAGRASGNTIYF
TRBD2	TRBV2	-	TRBJ2-1	TGTGCCAGCAGACCGTTTAGCGGGAGGGGGCGTAGCTCCTACAATGAGCAGTTCTTC	CASRPFSGRGRSSYNEQFF
-	TRBV6-5	-	TRBJ1-5	TGTGCCAGCAGTCCCTATAGCAATCAGCCCCAGCATTTT	CASSPYSNQPQHF
TRBD2	TRBV14	-	TRBJ2-7	TGTGCCAGCAGCCTTCTCAAAGCGCCTAGCGGGAAATTCTCCTACGAGCAGTACTTC	CASSLLKAPSGKFSYEQYF
TRBD1	TRBV2	-	TRBJ1-5	TGTGCCGGTGACAGGGGGCTTCAGGTCCAGCCCCAGCATTTT	CAGDRGLQVQPQHF
TRBD1	TRBV5-1	-	TRBJ1-1	TGCGCCAGCAGCTTTCCCCGGACAGGGGACACTGAAGCTTTCTTT	CASSFPRTGDTEAFF
TRBD2	TRBV9	once	TRBJ2-3	TGTGCCAGCAGCGCCTTGACGGGAGGGGACACAGATACGCAGTATTTT	CASSALTGGDTDTQYF
-	TRBV9	-	TRBJ2-3	TGTGCCAGCAGCGTAGACCCAACAAATACGCAGTATTTT	CASSVDPTNTQYF
TRBD1	TRBV7-2	-	TRBJ1-2	TGTGCCAGCAGCTTAGGGACAGGGCCCTATGGCTACACCTTC	CASSLGTGPYGYTF
-	TRBV5-5	-	TRBJ1-1	TGTGCCAGCAGCCCCGGGATGGTTGAAGCTTTCTTT	CASSPGMVEAFF
TRBD1	TRBV6-5	-	TRBJ2-7	TGTGCCAGCACCTGGGACAGGGACGGCTACGAGCAGTACTTC	CASTWDRDGYEQYF
TRBD1	TRBV7-9	-	TRBJ1-5	TGTGCCAGCAGCGACCGGGACAGGTCTCAGCCCCAGCATTTT	CASSDRDRSQPQHF
-	TRBV30	-	TRBJ2-7	TGTGCCTGGAGTCGAGGGGGTGAAGAGCAGTACTTC	CAWSRGGEEQYF
-	TRBV7-8	-	TRBJ1-1	TGTGCCAGCAGCACCCGGGGCAGGGGCACTGAAGCTTTCTTT	CASSTRGRGTEAFF
-	TRBV3-1/TRBV3-2	few	TRBJ2-3	TGTGCCAGCAGGGGAGCAGATACGCAGTATTTT	CASRGADTQYF
TRBD1	TRBV4-3	once	TRBJ1-5	TGCGCCAGCAGCCAAGATTGGACAGGGGCTTCCCGGTCCCAGCATTTT	CASSQDWTGASRSQHF
-	TRBV2	-	TRBJ2-1	TGTGCCAGCAGTGTCCAGGGTATCTATGAGCAGTTCTTC	CASSVQGIYEQFF
-	TRBV7-8	-	TRBJ1-5	TGTGCCAGCAGCTTAGCGGGGGAGGGGCCCAATCAGCCCCAGCATTTT	CASSLAGEGPNQPQHF
-	TRBV10-3	-	TRBJ1-5	TGTGCCATCAGTGAGGACATCAGTGCGCAGCCCCAGCATTTT	CAISEDISAQPQHF
-	TRBV4-3	-	TRBJ1-5	TGCGCCAGCAGCCGAGACAGGAATAGCAATCAGCCCCAGCATTTT	CASSRDRNSNQPQHF
-	TRBV6-5	-	TRBJ1-4	TGTGCCAGCAGTTACTCTGGAGGGCGGGAAAAACTGTTTTTT	CASSYSGGREKLFF
-	TRBV6-6	-	TRBJ2-7	TGTGCCAGCAGGTATTCGTATGAGGACGAGCAGTACTTC	CASRYSYEDEQYF
TRBD2	TRBV5-6	-	TRBJ2-1	TGTGCCAGCAGATTTAGCGGGTTGGTTTCCTACAATGAGCAGTTCTTC	CASRFSGLVSYNEQFF
-	TRBV7-9	-	TRBJ1-1	TGTGCCAGCAGCTTGGCCCTGAACACTGAAGCTTTCTTT	CASSLALNTEAFF
TRBD2	TRBV7-6	-	TRBJ2-1	TGTGCCAGCAGCTTAAGGAGTCTAGCGGCATACAATGAGCAGTTCTTC	CASSLRSLAAYNEQFF
-	TRBV5-5	-	TRBJ2-3	TGTGCCAGCAGCGAGGGTAGCACAGATACGCAGTATTTT	CASSEGSTDTQYF
TRBD2	TRBV4-2	-	TRBJ2-3	TGTGCCAGCAGCCAGCTAGCGGCTTTTAGCACAGATACGCAGTATTTT	CASSQLAAFSTDTQYF
TRBD1	TRBV3-1/TRBV3-2	-	TRBJ1-1	TGTGCCAGCAGCCAGAGTCTTGGACAGGGGTTAATCCCTGAAGCTTTCTTT	CASSQSLGQGLIPEAFF
-	TRBV28	-	TRBJ2-1	TGTGCCAGCAGTTCTCAAACTTTAATCAATGAGCAGTTCTTC	CASSSQTLINEQFF
TRBD1	TRBV30	-	TRBJ1-3	TGTGCCTGTTCGAGGGACAGGGACTCTGGAAACACCATATATTTT	CACSRDRDSGNTIYF
TRBD2	TRBV30	-	TRBJ2-4	TGTGCCTGGAGTTCCGGGGGGGACAAAAACATTCAGTACTTC	CAWSSGGDKNIQYF
TRBD1	TRBV9	once	TRBJ2-7	TGTGCCAGCAGCGCAGGGGACAGGGCCTACGAGCAGTACTTC	CASSAGDRAYEQYF
TRBD2	TRBV28	-	TRBJ2-7	TGTGCCAGCAGCCCCGGACTAGCGGGAACCTACGAGCAGTACTTC	CASSPGLAGTYEQYF
TRBD1	TRBV4-2	-	TRBJ1-1	TGTGCCAGCAGTCACCCGGACAGGGACGTTATCATGAACACTGAAGCTTTCTTT	CASSHPDRDVIMNTEAFF
TRBD2	TRBV6-2/TRBV6-3	-	TRBJ2-1	TGTGCCAGCAGTTACGGAGTGGTTAGCGGGATCAGCTCCTACAATGAGCAGTTCTTC	CASSYGVVSGISSYNEQFF